This TCR beta chain is drawn from a study of blood T cell repertoires in COVID-19 (dated by TCRdb to 2018 to 2020). With respect to the entire study: Samples from collaborators originated in the United States, Italy and Spain and spanned both the acute and convalescent phases of COVID-19. The prospective study material was composed of cDNA or gDNA derived from T cells, B-cell-depleted T cells, or PBMCs. Deeply sampled blood TCRbeta repertoires from subjects exposed to, actively infected with, or recovered from COVID-19 were included in the dataset. A freely available public database, intended as a resource for researchers studying the immune response to SARS-CoV-2, is where the repertoires were released. The samples were drawn from two sources: the first 160 participants of the ongoing ImmuneRACE study, and some 1,300 subjects contributed by 6 global collaborators. Sample metadata almost always included a de-identified subject ID, COVID-19 status, age in years and sex. HLA class I and class II types, where available, came from metadata supplied by the sample provider rather than from assay-based typing. What the study reported, not specific to this receptor: The quantity of clinical and demographic metadata differed by source and by participant and was supplied without curation.

Collaborating institutions collected whole blood in K2EDTA tubes following their own protocols. For TCRbeta analysis, collaborators shipped samples in one of three forms: frozen whole blood, isolated PBMCs, or DNA extracted from either of those sample types. The immunoSEQ Assay, a bias-controlled multiplex PCR, was used to amplify TCRbeta CDR3 regions from genomic DNA. The paper's processing steps were these. Nucleated cell counts per sample were estimated from amplification of reference gene primers within the assay. To quantify the absolute abundance of each unique TCRbeta CDR3 rearrangement, sequence reads were collapsed and filtered. Productive Simpson clonality was computed per sample as the square root of Simpson's diversity index over productive rearrangements. The table comes from immuneACCESS by way of TCRdb, which keeps in-frame sequences with V and J called. Part of the clones is missing from these tables; in studies checked, under half for an unresolved V gene and the rest for unknown reasons. D and trimming come from the DNA, and the V and J calls and clone size come from that table. Counted in this sample were approximately 130,000 clones; almost 85% of them appeared once. The ten top clones hold roughly 12% of the sample.

This clone was seen only once. Its antigen target is currently unknown. Base qualities were left out, and no much larger clone turns up one base away. Sequencing input: peripheral blood. The TCR originated in a human donor in a cohort sampled during active COVID-19.

The sequence in DNA is TGTGCCAGCTCACTACCTTGGGAGTCCAGCTCCATGACGCAGTATTTT. The translation is CASSLPWESSSMTQYF. Recombination joined TRBV18 with TRBJ2-3; TRBD2 is perhaps the D gene, given 5 matching bases. V loses 4 bases of germline sequence and J loses 9 bases, and the interval between the two ends is 23 bases. The germline V gene supplies CDR1 KGHSH and CDR2 LQKENI. Spanning cysteine to phenylalanine, the CDR3 consists of 16 amino acids. Only the CDR3 part of the read is kept: 48 bases, read in frame from the first base.